This T cell receptor (beta chain) was identified in a study of post-analysis software for immune sequencing data. Turning to this clonotype: The antigen remains undetermined.

Study-level findings and limits: Normalized Chao1 diversity was significantly lower in multiple sclerosis patients than in controls.

Unique molecular identifiers had been added to the TCR beta cDNA libraries. cDNA molecules numbering 450,000 to 650,000 came from approximately 0.91 to 9.4 million T cells. TCRdb re-called the PCR reads with MiXCR, one entry per CDR3 protein. The table records around 500,000 distinct CDR3 sequences, less than 40% of them present only once. This TCR derives from a girl aged 2-17 years with multiple sclerosis. Sequencing used blood.

The CDR3 DNA sequence: TGTGCCAGCAGGGGTGACAGGGTAACTTCACCCCTCCACTTT. It encodes CASRGDRVTSPLHF. The rearrangement uses TRBV6-5 and TRBJ1-6; 7 bases align to TRBD1. The CDR3 is 14 residues long. J lost 9 bases, V lost 6 bases, and 8 bases had no gene match. Germline V gene data show CDR1 as MNHEY and CDR2 as SVGAGI.